The 9 T cell receptor beta chains below all came from one sample that was sequenced in a study of T-cell reconstitution after alpha-beta-depleted transplantation in children. Unique molecular identifiers were used in preparing the TCRbeta library. TCRdb redid the calling of the PCR reads with MiXCR, one entry per CDR3 protein. This table holds 250,000 to 300,000 distinct CDR3 sequences, 9.9% found once. The input for sequencing was PBMCs from the stem cell graft donor, taken from the stem cell graft. These receptors were collected from a human donor who donated a stem cell graft to a child with SCID.

In its sample, this clonotype was seen a few times. The rearrangement links TRBV6-2 or TRBV6-3 to TRBJ2-2; no clear D gene. The CDR3 totals 16 residues. CDR1 and CDR2 from the germline V gene are MNHEY and SVGEGT. Trimming shortened V by 2 bases and J by 7 bases, and 17 bases separated the two germline ends. In DNA form, the CDR3 reads TGTGCCAGCAGTTACCCCTCAGGTGGTAAGAGCGGGGAGCTGTTTTTT. Amino acids: CASSYPSGGKSGELFF.

This clonotype was picked up a small number of times. J is TRBJ2-5 and V is TRBV9, with 9 bases that match TRBD1. The CDR3 has 13 residues. J gave up 4 bases and V 3 bases, and 1 base lay outside the gene matches. From germline, CDR1 is SGDLS and CDR2 YYNGEE. The CDR3, as DNA: TGTGCCAGCAGCGGGGGACAGGGAGAGACCCAGTACTTC. It specifies CASSGGQGETQYF.

This clonotype was seen at least ten times. CDR3 sequence reads: CASSVSRDSVPNYGYTF. CDR3 DNA: TGTGCCAGCAGCGTGTCCCGGGACAGCGTGCCTAACTATGGCTACACCTTC. This chain joins TRBV9 and TRBJ1-2, with 7 bases matching TRBD1. Germline lookup yields CDR1 SGDLS and CDR2 YYNGEE. The CDR3 is made up of 17 amino acids. V lost 2 bases and J lost 0; bases outside the gene matches: 10.

This clonotype has more than one count but fewer than ten. The chain combines TRBV20-1 with TRBJ2-2, with TRBD2 identical over 9 bases. Germline loops: CDR1 DFQATT, CDR2 SNEGSKA (reference sequence). The CDR3 spans 16 residues. Trimming at V came to 6 bases and at J to 7 bases, leaving 15 bases not matched to a gene. The CDR3 reads CSAPQRSGGTVGELFF. The CDR3 nucleotides read TGCAGTGCCCCCCAACGGAGCGGGGGGACGGTCGGGGAGCTGTTTTTT.

This clonotype was observed many times. J is TRBJ2-2 and V is TRBV20-1; D gene uncertain. From germline, CDR1 is DFQATT and CDR2 SNEGSKA (reference sequence). CDR3 length: 16 residues. V lost 0 bases, J lost 3 bases, and 14 bases lay in between. CDR3 amino acids: CSARDVGLGDTGELFF. The CDR3 coding sequence is TGCAGTGCTAGAGACGTAGGGCTTGGGGACACCGGGGAGCTGTTTTTT.

The chain joins TRBV21-1 to TRBJ2-1. TRBV21-1 is noted as a pseudogene. The CDR3 sequence is 12 residues long. The CDR3 DNA reads TGTGCCAGGATGACCGTTGGGAATGAGCAGTTCTTC. Its translation is CARMTVGNEQFF.

This clonotype has a count of ten or more. The V call is TRBV10-3, the J call TRBJ2-7; D possibly corresponds to TRBD1 (5 bases). Trimming cost V 3 bases and J 1 base, with 16 bases left between them. The CDR3 is made up of 16 amino acids. Germline CDR1 ENHRY, CDR2 SYGVKD. This CDR3 reads CAISDPGHKGSYEQYF. CDR3 bases: TGTGCCATCAGTGATCCAGGACACAAAGGGTCCTACGAGCAGTACTTC.

J is TRBJ2-3 and V is TRBV5-1; 13 nucleotides align to TRBD2. The germline V gene has CDR1 SGHRS and CDR2 YFSETQ. The CDR3 has 18 amino acids. V gave up 3 bases and J gave up 8 bases; unmatched junction bases: 15. CDR3 DNA: TGCGCCAGCAGCTCTACCACGCGACTAGCGGGGGGTAGTGTTACGCAGTATTTT. Translation: CASSSTTRLAGGSVTQYF.

There are many counts of this clonotype. This sequence joins TRBV6-5 and TRBJ1-1; D not certain. The CDR3 has 13 amino acids. The germline gives CDR1 MNHEY, CDR2 SVGAGI. The ends were cut back, 4 bases at V and 5 bases at J, with 11 bases in the middle. The CDR3 nucleotides read TGTGCCAGCAGTTTTGGTACGGGAACTGAAGCTTTCTTT. Its translation is CASSFGTGTEAFF.